A single sample is the source of the 8 T cell receptor beta chains below, sequenced in a study of regulatory T cells in long-lasting Graves disease. According to the study, TCR beta libraries were built with iRepertoire HTBI primers and CDR3-region Arm-PCR. A single record per CDR3 protein comes from TCRdb applying MiXCR to the multiplex PCR reads. The table lists about 530,000 distinct CDR3 sequences, approximately 16% of them singletons. The time point here: newly diagnosed GD, antithyroid drugs for less than 3 months. Following extraction of RNA from PBMCs, that RNA was used to make the TCR library. This sample was shared with a second study, whose subject was T cells in Graves' hyperthyroidism and ophthalmopathy.

The sample consisted of peripheral blood mononuclear cells (PBMCs), taken at new diagnosis, from a patient treated with antithyroid drugs. These receptors were taken from a woman aged 35-65 years with Graves disease.

This clonotype has just a few counts. The V gene is TRBV7-9, the J gene TRBJ2-7; no firm D call. V was clipped by 5 bases and J by 0 bases, with 11 bases between them. The germline V gene has CDR1 SEHNR and CDR2 FQNEAQ (reference sequence). The length of the CDR3 is 14 residues. The CDR3 spells CASSLDWHSYEQYF. The CDR3 DNA follows: TGTGCCAGCAGCCTTGACTGGCACTCCTACGAGCAGTACTTC.

This clonotype was counted many times. The chain joins TRBV20-1 to TRBJ2-5; D might be TRBD2 (5 bases). The CDR3 has 11 residues. In germline, CDR1 is DFQATT, CDR2 SNEGSKA (reference sequence). The V and J ends lost 6 bases and 5 bases respectively, with 10 bases between them. In DNA, the CDR3 is TGCAGTGCGGCCTGGAGGGAGACCCAGTACTTC. As protein: CSAAWRETQYF.

This clonotype was observed a handful of times. V gene TRBV9 combines with J gene TRBJ2-7; D is ambiguous. Per the germline V gene, CDR1 is SGDLS and CDR2 is YYNGEE. V lost 1 base, J lost 3 bases, and 17 bases lay in between. The CDR3 is 16 amino acids. This CDR3 is CASSVIERRSLYEQYF. The CDR3 bases are TGTGCCAGCAGCGTAATAGAGAGGCGTAGCCTCTACGAGCAGTACTTC.

The genes are TRBV4-1 and TRBJ1-6; the D gene is possibly TRBD1 (5 bases). Trimming shortened V by 0 bases and J by 11 bases, and 14 bases separated the two germline ends. Germline values: CDR1 MGHRA, CDR2 YSYEKL. The CDR3 length is 15 residues. CDR3 nucleotide sequence: TGCGCCAGCAGCCAAGACTGGGGCCTAGGAACACCCCTCCACTTT. This encodes CASSQDWGLGTPLHF.

The rearrangement joins TRBV6-1 to TRBJ2-2; D might be TRBD1 (6 bases). This CDR3 has 16 residues. Germline CDR1 MNHNS, CDR2 SASEGT. V lost 11 bases and J lost 2, with 21 bases in between. The CDR3 bases are TGTGCCTGCGTAATGGTGTGGGGGCCCAACACCGGGGAGCTGTTTTTT. This encodes CACVMVWGPNTGELFF.

The J gene is TRBJ2-4, the V gene TRBV19; D unresolved. The CDR3 spans 19 residues. The V gene lost 3 bases and the J gene lost 0 bases, with 21 bases spanning the gap. Germline V CDR1 and CDR2: LNHDA, SQIVND (reference sequence). CDR3 sequence (DNA): TGTGCCAGTAGTATGGGAACAGTCAAAGCCCCTTTAGCCAAAAACATTCAGTACTTC. It specifies CASSMGTVKAPLAKNIQYF.

This clonotype was counted a few times. V gene TRBV4-1 combines with J gene TRBJ2-1, with D perhaps matching TRBD2 (7 bases). Trimming shortened V by 4 bases and J by 8 bases, and 21 bases separated the two germline ends. This CDR3 comprises 16 residues. In germline, CDR1 is MGHRA, CDR2 YSYEKL. The CDR3 nucleotides are TGCGCCAGCAGCCTCCAAGGGGGGGGCCCCCGGGATGAGCAGTTCTTC. This codes for CASSLQGGGPRDEQFF.

The genes are TRBV5-1 and TRBJ2-7; D remains unclear. V was pared by 4 bases and J by 4 bases, with 9 bases between. Germline assignment: CDR1 SGHRS and CDR2 YFSETQ. The CDR3 is 12 residues long. Here the CDR3 DNA reads TGCGCCAGCAGCCAACCGAATTACGAGCAGTACTTC. It encodes CASSQPNYEQYF.